This passage covers 28 T cell receptor beta chains from one sample sequenced in a study of blood T cell repertoires in COVID-19. Sequencing used immunoSEQ multiplex PCR; TCRdb keeps in-frame clones, though not all of them. Altogether 300,000 to 350,000 clones are present, 91% being singletons, with the ten largest covering 2.5% to 4%. Sequencing was performed on peripheral blood. These receptors all stem from a woman aged 18 to 35 who had recovered from COVID-19.

This clone was found a few times. The rearrangement joins TRBV6-5 to TRBJ1-1; perhaps TRBD1 as D (6 bases). The CDR3 contains 13 residues. V was shortened by 3 bases and J by 4 bases, with 9 bases between the two germline ends. Per germline, CDR1 MNHEY and CDR2 SVGAGI. The CDR3 sequence is CASSYQGTTEAFF. The DNA of the CDR3 is TGTGCCAGCAGTTATCAGGGGACCACTGAAGCTTTCTTT.

The gene calls are TRBV30 and TRBJ2-3; 7 bases map to TRBD2. Unmatched junction bases numbered 4, after V lost 3 bases and J lost 4 bases. Per the germline V gene, CDR1 is GTSNPN and CDR2 is SVGIG (reference sequence). The CDR3 extends over 13 amino acids. The CDR3 region is CAWRFTSADTQYF. CDR3 nucleotides: TGTGCCTGGAGATTTACTAGCGCAGATACGCAGTATTTT.

The chain combines TRBV29-1 with TRBJ2-1, with 8 positions matching TRBD1. The junction had 10 bases not matched to a gene; V was cut back by 6 bases and J by 0 bases. Germline V gene lookup returns CDR1 SQVTM and CDR2 ANQGSEA. The CDR3 totals 16 residues. CDR3 amino acids: CSVRAGGVDSYNEQFF. The CDR3 region has the DNA TGCAGCGTCCGCGCAGGGGGCGTGGACTCCTACAATGAGCAGTTCTTC.

The chain has TRBV27 and TRBJ2-3, with 10 bases aligning to TRBD1. V lost 3 bases to trimming and J lost 2 bases; unmatched junction nucleotides: 8. Per germline, CDR1 MNHEY and CDR2 SMNVEV (reference sequence). This CDR3 is built from 17 residues. The CDR3 loop is CASSFVDRGPYTDTQYF. The CDR3 DNA sequence: TGTGCCAGCAGTTTCGTCGACAGGGGGCCGTACACAGATACGCAGTATTTT.

A single count supports this clone. The chain joins TRBV5-4 to TRBJ2-2; 11 nucleotides line up with TRBD2. Per the germline V gene, CDR1 is SGHNT and CDR2 is YYREEE (reference sequence). The CDR3 has 15 residues. Trimming took 4 bases from V and 5 from J; bases not matched to a gene: 4. Here the CDR3 DNA reads TGTGCCAGCAGCCTAGCGGGAGGTGCAACCGGGGAGCTGTTTTTT. Its translation: CASSLAGGATGELFF.

The chain couples TRBV20-1 to TRBJ2-1; D remains ambiguous. The V gene lost 4 bases and the J gene lost 8 bases, with 6 bases spanning the gap. The CDR3 has 10 amino acids. The germline V gene encodes CDR1 DFQATT and CDR2 SNEGSKA (reference sequence). CDR3 sequence: CSAINHEQFF. CDR3 nucleotide sequence: TGCAGTGCTATTAATCATGAGCAGTTCTTC.

The chain employs TRBV14 and TRBJ1-1; D is possibly TRBD1 (5 bases). Per germline, CDR1 SGHDN and CDR2 FVKESK. V dropped 1 base and J dropped 5 bases, with 14 bases sitting between them. This CDR3 region has 15 residues. CDR3 region: CASSQVRGAGTEAFF. The CDR3 bases are TGTGCCAGCAGCCAAGTTAGAGGGGCGGGAACTGAAGCTTTCTTT. Full variable domain (rest looked up from reference TRBV14 and TRBJ1-1): EAGVTQFPSHSVIEKGQTVTLRCDPISGHDNLYWYRRVMGKEIKFLLHFVKESKQDESGMPNNRFLAERTGGTYSTLKVQPAELEDSGVYFCASSQVRGAGTEAFFGQGTRLTVV.

V usage is TRBV4-1 and J usage is TRBJ2-2; tentative D call: TRBD1 (5 bases). V gave up 0 bases and J gave up 3 bases, with 14 bases separating them. Per germline, CDR1 MGHRA and CDR2 YSYEKL. The CDR3 runs 17 residues. The CDR3 sequence: CASSQDRSDRYTGELFF. The CDR3 bases are TGCGCCAGCAGCCAAGATAGGAGTGACAGATACACCGGGGAGCTGTTTTTT.

V and J are TRBV7-9 and TRBJ1-2, with D perhaps TRBD1 (5 bases). Germline V gives CDR1 SEHNR, CDR2 FQNEAQ (reference sequence). There are 16 residues in the CDR3. Trimming stripped 5 bases from V and 3 bases from J, with 19 bases between. Here the CDR3 reads CASSTVGGLNDYGYTF. The DNA of the CDR3 is TGTGCCAGCAGCACCGTGGGGGGGTTGAACGACTATGGCTACACCTTC.

This chain links TRBV5-8 with TRBJ2-1, with D uncertain. Germline CDR1 is SGHTS and CDR2 is YDEGEE. Trimming left V 4 bases short and J 1 base short, with 12 bases between. CDR3 size: 15 residues. In nucleotides, the CDR3 is TGTGCCAGCAGCGGTGCGACACCGTCCTACAATGAGCAGTTCTTC. It encodes CASSGATPSYNEQFF.

The J gene is TRBJ2-2, the V gene TRBV18; the match to TRBD1 covers 7 bases. The V gene's germline CDR1 is KGHSH and CDR2 LQKENI. Germline trimming cut 6 bases from V and 5 bases from J; bases unmatched to any gene: 15. This CDR3 is 17 amino acids long. CDR3: CASSTRGSGTGTGELFF. DNA for the CDR3: TGTGCCAGCTCGACCAGGGGGTCCGGGACGGGGACCGGGGAGCTGTTTTTT.

The V gene is TRBV7-9, the J gene TRBJ2-1; TRBD2 aligns across 12 bases. The V segment lost 0 bases and the J segment 7 bases; nucleotides outside the gene matches: 13. The CDR3 is made up of 19 amino acids. The germline gives CDR1 SEHNR, CDR2 FQNEAQ (reference sequence). The CDR3, as DNA: TGTGCCAGCAGCTTAGCCCGGGGTTCTAGCGGGAGGGCAGGGAATGAGCAGTTCTTC. Translation: CASSLARGSSGRAGNEQFF.

In the case of this clone: This sample includes further DNA sequences coding for the same CDR3. The rearrangement joins TRBV18 to TRBJ1-1; D is perhaps TRBD1 (6 bases). CDR1 KGHSH and CDR2 LQKENI come from the germline V gene. V gave up 1 base and J gave up 3 bases, with 9 bases separating them. The CDR3 totals 14 residues. CDR3 coding DNA: TGTGCCAGCTCACCACAGGGGGGGGACACTGAAGCTTTCTTT. Translating gives CASSPQGGDTEAFF.

The chain has TRBV7-9 and TRBJ2-1; 11 nucleotides align to TRBD2. V shed 2 bases, J shed 9 bases, and the junction held 6 bases outside the gene matches. The germline V gene has CDR1 SEHNR and CDR2 FQNEAQ (reference sequence). The CDR3 contains 15 residues. The DNA of the CDR3 is TGTGCCAGCAGCTTACAACTAGCGGGAGTGAGTGAGCAGTTCTTC. As protein: CASSLQLAGVSEQFF.

The chain joins TRBV3-1 (or the pseudogene TRBV3-2) to TRBJ2-3; 7 bases are shared with TRBD2. Germline V gives CDR1 LGHDT, CDR2 YNNKEL (reference sequence). There are 14 residues in the CDR3. Trimming took 6 bases from V and 0 from J; bases not matched to a gene: 3. CDR3 in DNA: TGTGCCAGCAGTCCTAGCGGTAGCACAGATACGCAGTATTTT. Encoded protein: CASSPSGSTDTQYF.

This sequence joins TRBV13 and TRBJ1-4; 7 bases are shared with TRBD1. V dropped 2 bases and J dropped 7; count of bases not matched to a gene: 10. The CDR3 sequence is 16 residues long. From germline, CDR1 is PRHDT and CDR2 FYEKMQ (reference sequence). The CDR3 nucleotides are TGTGCCAGCAGCTTACTACAGGCTCCAGGGGGTGAAAAACTGTTTTTT. Translating it yields CASSLLQAPGGEKLFF. Full variable domain (remainder filled in from reference TRBV13 and TRBJ1-4): AAGVIQSPRHLIKEKRETATLKCYPIPRHDTVYWYQQGPGQDPQFLISFYEKMQSDKGSIPDRFSAQQFSDYHSELNMSSLELGDSALYFCASSLLQAPGGEKLFFGSGTQLSVL.

The V call is TRBV5-1, the J call TRBJ1-1, with TRBD1 identical over 7 bases. The germline V gene has CDR1 SGHRS and CDR2 YFSETQ. The CDR3 consists of 15 residues. The V and J ends lost 0 bases and 5 bases, in that order; junction bases with no gene match: 7. CDR3 nucleotide sequence: TGCGCCAGCAGCTTGGCAGGGGGGAGACGGACTGAAGCTTTCTTT. The encoded protein is CASSLAGGRRTEAFF.

CDR3 residues: CASSVEGTQYF. The CDR3 DNA is TGTGCCAGCAGCGTGGAGGGGACCCAGTACTTC. The chain combines TRBV11-3 with TRBJ2-5; perhaps TRBD2 as D (6 bases). The germline V and J ends were trimmed by 5 bases and 7 bases, with 8 bases remaining between them. In germline, CDR1 is SGHNT, CDR2 YENEEA. The CDR3 has 11 residues.

The chain carries TRBV5-4 and TRBJ1-1, with D unresolved. V dropped 4 bases and J dropped 1 base, with 14 bases sitting between them. Per germline, CDR1 SGHNT and CDR2 YYREEE (reference sequence). The CDR3 loop spans 15 amino acids. The CDR3 sequence: CASSNQAAGNTEAFF. DNA for the CDR3: TGTGCCAGCAGCAATCAGGCGGCGGGGAACACTGAAGCTTTCTTT.

CDR3 coding DNA: TGTGCCAGCAGCTCAATGGGCGGCAGGGGGCCCGGAAACACCATATATTTT. It translates to CASSSMGGRGPGNTIYF. The gene calls are TRBV11-3 and TRBJ1-3; 8 bases align to TRBD1. The CDR3 spans 17 residues. Germline V lookup: CDR1 SGHNT, CDR2 YENEEA. The junction had 12 bases not matched to a gene; V was cut back by 4 bases and J by 4 bases.

The gene calls are TRBV2 and TRBJ2-1; maybe TRBD2 (6 bases). Germline values: CDR1 SNHLY, CDR2 FYNNEI. This CDR3 region has 13 residues. V gave up 2 bases and J gave up 7 bases, with 9 bases separating them. Written as DNA, the CDR3 is TGTGCCAGCAGTGAACTAGCGTGGAATGAGCAGTTCTTC. Translation: CASSELAWNEQFF.

J is TRBJ2-1 and V is TRBV6-2 or TRBV6-3; TRBD2 agrees at 7 bases. Germline lookup yields CDR1 MNHEY and CDR2 SVGEGT. V gave up 6 bases and J gave up 3 bases; unmatched junction bases: 14. The CDR3 length is 17 residues. CDR3 in amino acids: CASSTTRGGSLYNEQFF. The CDR3 nucleotides read TGTGCCAGCAGCACTACCCGGGGCGGGAGTCTCTACAATGAGCAGTTCTTC.

The rearrangement links TRBV7-9 to TRBJ2-3; 7 nucleotides align to TRBD1. CDR3 length equals 16 residues. V was pared by 5 bases and J by 5 bases, with 13 bases of the junction left unmatched. The germline CDR1 and CDR2 sequences are SEHNR and FQNEAQ (reference sequence). CDR3 sequence reads: CASSTRQGEVKDTQYF. As DNA, the CDR3 is TGTGCCAGCAGCACCCGACAGGGCGAGGTAAAAGATACGCAGTATTTT. Full variable domain (rest looked up from reference TRBV7-9 and TRBJ2-3): DTGVSQNPRHKITKRGQNVTFRCDPISEHNRLYWYRQTLGQGPEFLTYFQNEAQLEKSRLLSDRFSAERPKGSFSTLEIQRTEQGDSAMYLCASSTRQGEVKDTQYFGPGTRLTVL.

This chain links TRBV5-4 with TRBJ1-2; weak D call: TRBD1 (5 bases). The V and J ends lost 2 bases and 4 bases respectively, with 15 bases between them. This CDR3 has 15 amino acids. Germline values: CDR1 SGHNT, CDR2 YYREEE (reference sequence). This CDR3 is CASSLKTVPGYGYTF. In DNA, the CDR3 is TGTGCCAGCAGCTTAAAGACAGTCCCAGGCTATGGCTACACCTTC. The full variable domain, in which reference TRBV5-4 and TRBJ1-2 provide the parts outside the CDR3, is ETGVTQSPTHLIKTRGQQVTLRCSSQSGHNTVSWYQQALGQGPQFIFQYYREEENGRGNFPPRFSGLQFPNYSSELNVNALELDDSALYLCASSLKTVPGYGYTFGSGTRLTVV.

V and J are TRBV19 and TRBJ1-4, with no clear D. Between the trimmed V and J ends, which lost 4 bases and 0 bases, there was a span of 18 bases. This CDR3 has 18 residues. Per germline, CDR1 LNHDA and CDR2 SQIVND (reference sequence). The CDR3 bases are TGTGCCAGTAGTAGAACCAATACCCCAGTGGCAACTAATGAAAAACTGTTTTTT. It is translated as CASSRTNTPVATNEKLFF.

As DNA, the CDR3 is TGTGCCAGCAGCTTGGACAGGTTGAACACTGAAGCTTTCTTT. It yields the protein CASSLDRLNTEAFF. This chain connects TRBV7-9 to TRBJ1-1, with 7 bases identical to TRBD1. The V segment lost 3 bases and the J segment 0 bases; nucleotides outside the gene matches: 1. This CDR3 has 14 amino acids. Looked up from germline, CDR1 is SEHNR and CDR2 is FQNEAQ (reference sequence).

For the CDR3, the DNA is TGTGCCATCAGGCCCGTAGGGGCGGACACTGAAGCTTTCTTT. It codes for CAIRPVGADTEAFF. V gene TRBV10-3 combines with J gene TRBJ1-1, with D possibly TRBD1 on 5 matching bases. Germline CDR1 and CDR2: ENHRY and SYGVKD. This CDR3 has 14 amino acids. V gave up 6 bases and J gave up 3 bases, with 14 bases separating them.

The chain recombines TRBV5-6 with TRBJ1-2; D ambiguous. The V gene's germline CDR1 is SGHDT and CDR2 YYEEEE. The germline V and J ends were trimmed by 4 bases and 2 bases, with 15 bases remaining between them. This CDR3 comprises 15 residues. The CDR3 sequence: CASSPPIRGNYGYTF. The CDR3 region has the DNA TGTGCCAGCAGCCCTCCTATCAGAGGGAACTATGGCTACACCTTC.